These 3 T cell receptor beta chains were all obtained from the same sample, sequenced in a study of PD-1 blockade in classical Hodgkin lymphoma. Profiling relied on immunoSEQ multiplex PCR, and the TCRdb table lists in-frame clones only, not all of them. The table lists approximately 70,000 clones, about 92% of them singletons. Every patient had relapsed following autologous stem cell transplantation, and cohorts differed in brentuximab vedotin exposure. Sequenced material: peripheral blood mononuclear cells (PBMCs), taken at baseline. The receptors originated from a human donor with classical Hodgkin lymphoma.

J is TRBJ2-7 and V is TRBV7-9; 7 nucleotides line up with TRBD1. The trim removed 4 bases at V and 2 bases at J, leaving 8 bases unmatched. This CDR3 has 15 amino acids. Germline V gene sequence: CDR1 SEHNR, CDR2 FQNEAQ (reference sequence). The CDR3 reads CASSSSGTVAYEQYF. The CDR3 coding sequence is TGTGCCAGCAGCTCCTCCGGGACAGTAGCCTACGAGCAGTACTTC.

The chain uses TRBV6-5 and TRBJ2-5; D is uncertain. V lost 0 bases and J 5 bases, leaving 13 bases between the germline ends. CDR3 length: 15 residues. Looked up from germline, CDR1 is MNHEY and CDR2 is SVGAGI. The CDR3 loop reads CASSYSPMTRETQYF. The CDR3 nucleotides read TGTGCCAGCAGTTACTCGCCTATGACTCGTGAGACCCAGTACTTC.

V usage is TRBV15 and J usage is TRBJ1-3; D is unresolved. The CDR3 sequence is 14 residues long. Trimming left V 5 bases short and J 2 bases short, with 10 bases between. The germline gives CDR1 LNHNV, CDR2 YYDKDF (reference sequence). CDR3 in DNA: TGTGCCACCAGCGGCAGAGAAACTGGAAACACCATATATTTT. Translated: CATSGRETGNTIYF.